Reported below is one T cell receptor beta chain. Its specificity is unknown. Use of 60 Vbeta and 13 Jbeta primers characterized the PCR. Assay: immunoSEQ multiplex PCR; the TCRdb copy retains only in-frame clones and omits some. The specimen's table records some 130,000 clones. These data are taken from a study of cytomegalovirus exposure and HLA in healthy donors. Whole-study findings and limits: Indistinguishability led to the exclusion of some V segments, TRBV6-2 and TRBV6-3 included. The authors later found most CMV-associated TCR beta chains appeared HLA-restricted.

Per the germline V gene, CDR1 is SGHRS and CDR2 is YFSETQ. The junction had 9 bases not matched to a gene; V was cut back by 5 bases and J by 5 bases. CDR3 size: 17 residues. The origin of this receptor is a man between 18 and 35 years old in good health and CMV-seronegative. The V call is TRBV5-1, the J call TRBJ2-2, with 13 bases lining up with TRBD2. The sample taken for sequencing was PBMCs. The CDR3 reads CASRPGLAGRDTGELFF. The CDR3 coding sequence is TGCGCCAGCAGACCGGGACTAGCGGGAAGGGATACCGGGGAGCTGTTTTTT.